This T cell receptor beta chain is from a study of shared clonotypes between healthy human individuals. The data were produced by immunoSEQ multiplex PCR, yet TCRdb's version contains in-frame clones alone and is incomplete. Of roughly 570,000 clones in the sample, 98% were seen once. To note about this clone: The antigen is unknown.

The study's findings and limits: It was observed that 5% to 6.5% of naive CD4 clonotypes were shared across several donors. The small donor group covered limited genetic and exposure diversity.

The ends were cut back, 5 bases at V and 5 bases at J, with 15 bases in the middle. The CDR3 runs 13 residues. The germline CDR1 and CDR2 sequences are GTSNPN and SVGIG (reference sequence). Selected positively for CCR7 and CD45RO-negative, naive CD8 cells excluded terminally differentiated effector memory CD45RA+ cells. This chain links TRBV30 with TRBJ1-1; weak D call: TRBD1 (5 bases). This clonotype originated in a man under 40 in good health. The sample was naive CD8+ T cells sorted from blood. As DNA, the CDR3 is TGTGCCTGGGGGAGCGAAGGGGTAACTGAAGCTTTCTTT. Its translation: CAWGSEGVTEAFF. Complete variable domain (other parts from reference TRBV30 and TRBJ1-1): SQTIHQWPATLVQPVGSPLSLECTVEGTSNPNLYWYRQAAGRGLQLLFYSVGIGQISSEVPQNLSASRPQDRQFILSSKKLLLSDSGFYLCAWGSEGVTEAFFGQGTRLTVV.